The clone carrying this TCR beta chain was counted many times. Its antigen is not known. These data belong to a study of T cell repertoires in cytomegalovirus infection. Study-wide results and limits: Totalled public TCR beta family frequency picked out people who carried CMV plus the relevant HLA.

TCRdb re-called the reads through MiXCR, storing one row per CDR3 protein. The sample holds around 800,000 distinct CDR3 sequences, 30% to 35% seen once. The CDR3 sequence is 14 residues long. Trimming stripped 6 bases from V and 3 bases from J, with 15 bases between. The input for sequencing was cultured CD8+ T cells from PBMCs, taken from culture after CMV antigen stimulation. V is TRBV12-3 or TRBV12-4 and J is TRBJ2-7, with D possibly being TRBD2 (5 bases). This receptor was taken from a human donor in good health (CMV status not recorded). Some clones in this sample may be carry-over from other donors' samples. The CDR3 region is CASRPPGSRYEQYF. In DNA, the CDR3 is TGTGCCAGCAGACCACCGGGGTCGCGCTACGAGCAGTACTTC.